A single sample gave rise to the 20 T cell receptor beta chains below, sequenced in a study of blood T cell repertoires in COVID-19. Profiled with immunoSEQ multiplex PCR; TCRdb holds only in-frame clones, not every one. The sample lists fewer than 250,000 clones; about 88% were seen once. The specimen sequenced was peripheral blood. These TCRs come from a man aged 40-49 years with acute or convalescent COVID-19.

V gene TRBV5-1 combines with J gene TRBJ2-5, with TRBD1 as a possible D gene (6 bases). V was cut by 4 bases and J by 4 bases, with 11 bases left in between. Per the germline V gene, CDR1 is SGHRS and CDR2 is YFSETQ. This CDR3 has 13 amino acids. The CDR3 sequence is CASSGQTGETQYF. DNA of the CDR3: TGCGCCAGCAGCGGACAGACGGGAGAGACCCAGTACTTC.

Details on this clone: Compared with germline, one end of the junction differs, possibly owing to a read error. The V call is TRBV7-7, the J call TRBJ2-5, with 8 bases matching TRBD1. The CDR3 contains 15 residues. Germline V gives CDR1 SSHAT, CDR2 FNYEAQ (reference sequence). CDR3 nucleotides: TGTGCTAGCAGCTTAGACAGGGGAGTCCAAGAGACCCAGTACTTC. Translation: CASSLDRGVQETQYF.

V gene TRBV6-4 combines with J gene TRBJ2-3, with no clear D. The CDR3 spans 12 residues. Germline V gene sequence: CDR1 MRHNA, CDR2 SNTAGT. Trimming pared 5 bases from V and 5 bases from J, leaving 8 bases between. The CDR3 nucleotides are TGTGCCAGCAGTCCCAACGGAGATACGCAGTATTTT. Amino acids: CASSPNGDTQYF.

The chain joins TRBV27 to TRBJ2-5; 14 nucleotides agree with TRBD2. The length of the CDR3 is 14 residues. Trimming took 6 bases from V and 5 from J; bases not matched to a gene: 2. CDR1 is MNHEY, CDR2 SMNVEV, per germline (reference sequence). CDR3 residues: CASRRTSGGETQYF. CDR3 sequence (DNA): TGTGCCAGCAGAAGGACTAGCGGGGGGGAGACCCAGTACTTC.

Here the CDR3 reads CASSYGSTLNTEAFF. The DNA of the CDR3 is TGTGCCAGCAGTTACGGTAGCACCTTGAACACTGAAGCTTTCTTT. The rearrangement uses TRBV6-5 and TRBJ1-1, with unresolved D. The CDR3 extends over 15 amino acids. The germline V gene encodes CDR1 MNHEY and CDR2 SVGAGI. Deletions cut 2 bases from V and 0 bases from J, with 10 bases between.

V gene TRBV27 combines with J gene TRBJ2-5, with 9 bases lining up with TRBD2. The CDR3 covers 18 residues. Germline V gives CDR1 MNHEY, CDR2 SMNVEV (reference sequence). The V and J ends lost 5 bases and 4 bases, in that order; junction bases with no gene match: 17. The CDR3 loop is CASSAAGAGGPGGETQYF. The DNA of the CDR3 is TGTGCCAGCAGTGCCGCGGGAGCGGGGGGCCCCGGTGGAGAGACCCAGTACTTC.

This clone was observed a handful of times. The rearrangement joins TRBV28 to TRBJ1-5; TRBD1 might be the D (6 bases). The germline V gene encodes CDR1 MDHEN and CDR2 SYDVKM. This CDR3 is built from 13 residues. V lost 6 bases to trimming and J lost 4 bases, with 10 bases between them. Written as DNA, the CDR3 is TGTGCCAGCAGACAACAGGGTAATCAGCCCCAGCATTTT. It is translated as CASRQQGNQPQHF.

This clone was seen a few times. The rearrangement joins TRBV5-6 to TRBJ2-3, with a weak D call TRBD1 (6 bases). From germline, CDR1 is SGHDT and CDR2 YYEEEE. The germline V and J ends were trimmed by 3 bases and 8 bases, with 10 bases remaining between them. There are 12 residues in the CDR3. The CDR3 nucleotides read TGTGCCAGCAGCTCCCGCAGGGGTACGCAGTATTTT. Its protein is CASSSRRGTQYF. Combining the CDR3 with reference TRBV5-6 and TRBJ2-3 gives the whole variable domain DAGVTQSPTHLIKTRGQQVTLRCSPKSGHDTVSWYQQALGQGPQFIFQYYEEEERQRGNFPDRFSGHQFPNYSSELNVNALLLGDSALYLCASSSRRGTQYFGPGTRLTVL.

The gene calls are TRBV28 and TRBJ2-3; TRBD2 matches at 8 bases. J lost 3 bases, V lost 8 bases, and 10 bases had no gene match. Germline V gene lookup returns CDR1 MDHEN and CDR2 SYDVKM. The CDR3 has 15 amino acids. CDR3 in amino acids: CASGDGGVATDTQYF. The CDR3 DNA is TGTGCCAGCGGAGACGGGGGGGTGGCGACAGATACGCAGTATTTT.

The V gene is TRBV19, the J gene TRBJ2-1; 11 positions match TRBD2. Germline V CDR1 and CDR2: LNHDA, SQIVND (reference sequence). The V gene end was trimmed by 7 bases and the J gene end by 0 bases; junction bases not matched to a gene: 8. CDR3 length: 17 amino acids. This CDR3 reads CASKLLAGGSSYNEQFF. The CDR3 nucleotides are TGTGCCAGTAAATTGTTAGCGGGGGGGAGCTCCTACAATGAGCAGTTCTTC.

The V call is TRBV11-2, the J call TRBJ1-1; TRBD1 matches at 8 bases. There are 16 residues in the CDR3. The V segment lost 1 base and the J segment 4 bases; nucleotides outside the gene matches: 8. The germline gives CDR1 SGHAT, CDR2 FQNNGV. The CDR3 region has the DNA TGTGCCAGCAGCTTAGCCTCAATTACAGGGGGCACTGAAGCTTTCTTT. The encoded protein is CASSLASITGGTEAFF. The complete variable domain, with remaining parts taken from reference TRBV11-2 and TRBJ1-1, reads EAGVAQSPRYKIIEKRQSVAFWCNPISGHATLYWYQQILGQGPKLLIQFQNNGVVDDSQLPKDRFSAERLKGVDSTLKIQPAKLEDSAVYLCASSLASITGGTEAFFGQGTRLTVV.

The J gene is TRBJ2-1, the V gene TRBV7-9; D unclear. Trimming cost V 5 bases and J 1 base, with 12 bases left between them. The CDR3 length is 15 residues. From germline, CDR1 is SEHNR and CDR2 FQNEAQ (reference sequence). The CDR3 sequence is CASSPARGSYNEQFF. DNA of the CDR3: TGTGCCAGCAGCCCGGCTCGCGGTTCCTACAATGAGCAGTTCTTC.

The chain has TRBV5-1 and TRBJ2-3, with TRBD2 matching 9 bases. The CDR3 has 16 amino acids. The J segment lost 2 bases and the V segment lost 4 bases, leaving 8 bases of the junction unmatched. The germline gives CDR1 SGHRS, CDR2 YFSETQ. Here the CDR3 DNA reads TGCGCCAGCAGCAGCGGGGGGTCGACTCTCACAGATACGCAGTATTTT. It encodes CASSSGGSTLTDTQYF.

The chain combines TRBV4-3 with TRBJ1-4; D is undetermined. Germline V gene lookup returns CDR1 LGHNA and CDR2 YSLEER. This CDR3 is 15 amino acids long. The V end was cut by 4 bases, the J end by 6 bases, with 15 bases between. The CDR3 loop reads CASSLTRVNDEKLFF. CDR3 bases: TGCGCCAGCAGCCTCACGAGGGTAAATGATGAAAAACTGTTTTTT.

The chain links TRBV20-1 to TRBJ2-1; TRBD2 is a possible D gene (5 bases). The V gene lost 3 bases and the J gene lost 0 bases, with 12 bases spanning the gap. This CDR3 has 15 residues. Germline V gene sequence: CDR1 DFQATT, CDR2 SNEGSKA (reference sequence). In DNA form, the CDR3 reads TGCAGTGCTAGTAATCCGGGGAGCTCCTACAATGAGCAGTTCTTC. Translation: CSASNPGSSYNEQFF.

This chain links TRBV7-8 with TRBJ2-3; TRBD1 aligns across 8 bases. Germline V CDR1 and CDR2: SGHVS, FQNEAQ. J was trimmed by 1 base and V by 5 bases; bases with no gene match: 2. The CDR3 consists of 14 residues. CDR3 protein: CASSPGQGTDTQYF. CDR3 coding DNA: TGTGCCAGCAGCCCGGGACAGGGCACAGATACGCAGTATTTT.

The chain joins TRBV6-6 to TRBJ2-3, with TRBD2 identical over 11 bases. The germline V gene has CDR1 MNHNY and CDR2 SVGAGI (reference sequence). The CDR3 loop spans 15 amino acids. The V and J ends lost 10 bases and 1 base, in that order; junction bases with no gene match: 7. DNA of the CDR3: TGTGCCACCCGAAAGGGACTAGCGGGCACAGATACGCAGTATTTT. It encodes CATRKGLAGTDTQYF.

This clone showed up just once. The chain links TRBV6-2 or TRBV6-3 to TRBJ2-7, with a tentative D call TRBD2 (5 bases). CDR1 and CDR2 from the germline V gene are MNHEY and SVGEGT. V was shortened by 5 bases and J by 3 bases, with 11 bases between the two germline ends. This CDR3 is 13 amino acids long. The CDR3 DNA reads TGTGCCAGCAGTAAACCGGGGTTCTACGAGCAGTACTTC. Translated: CASSKPGFYEQYF.

J is TRBJ2-7 and V is TRBV29-1; TRBD1 is a possible D gene (6 bases). The length of the CDR3 is 14 residues. CDR1 and CDR2 (germline): SQVTM, ANQGSEA. V gave up 4 bases and J gave up 0 bases, with 13 bases separating them. As DNA, the CDR3 is TGCAGCGTTGCAAGGACAGCCAACTCCTACGAGCAGTACTTC. It specifies CSVARTANSYEQYF.

The chain employs TRBV11-2 and TRBJ2-3; no reliable D call. The CDR3 contains 13 residues. Germline CDR1 and CDR2: SGHAT and FQNNGV. With 5 bases removed from V and 5 bases from J, the gap between germline ends came to 11 bases. The CDR3, as DNA: TGTGCCAGCAGCACTACCGCTAGAGATACGCAGTATTTT. Its protein is CASSTTARDTQYF.